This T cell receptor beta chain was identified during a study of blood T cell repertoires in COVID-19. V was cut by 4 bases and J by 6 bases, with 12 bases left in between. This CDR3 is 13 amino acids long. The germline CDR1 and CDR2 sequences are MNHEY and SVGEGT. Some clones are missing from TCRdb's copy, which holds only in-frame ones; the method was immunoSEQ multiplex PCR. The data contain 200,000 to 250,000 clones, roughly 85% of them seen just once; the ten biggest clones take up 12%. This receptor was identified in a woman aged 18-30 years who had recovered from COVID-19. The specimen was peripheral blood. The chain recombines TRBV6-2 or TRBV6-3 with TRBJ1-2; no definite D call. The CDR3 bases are TGTGCCAGCAGTTCTGGACTACGCGATGGCTACACCTTC. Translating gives CASSSGLRDGYTF.